The present entry profiles one T cell receptor beta chain with its context. Under the authors' procedure: Estimated nucleated cell counts came from reference gene primer amplification. Using immunoSEQ multiplex PCR, the repertoire was profiled, and TCRdb retains in-frame clones only, with some absent. That table supplies the V and J calls and clone size; D and trimming were determined from the DNA. In the table there are 70,000 to 90,000 clones, about 86% of which are singletons. The sample originates from a study of blood T cell repertoires in COVID-19. The overall study: Samples came from the United States, Italy and Spain, spanning acute and convalescent COVID-19. Sources were T cells, B-cell-depleted T cells, or PBMCs; the material itself was cDNA or gDNA.

There are 16 residues in the CDR3. The germline V gene encodes CDR1 MDHEN and CDR2 SYDVKM. The V and J ends lost 1 base and 0 bases respectively, with 9 bases between them. V is TRBV28 and J is TRBJ1-4, with D unclear. Sequencing was performed on peripheral blood. This TCR derives from an older man with COVID-19, enrolled during active disease. The DNA for the CDR3 is TGTGCCAGCAGTTTATTTCGTTCTGCAACTAATGAAAAACTGTTTTTT. As protein: CASSLFRSATNEKLFF.